This TCR beta chain stems from a study of early T cells in non-severe SARS-CoV-2 infection. Study as a whole: Sequencing used unsorted whole-blood bulk RNA, so chains lack pairing.

Study-level findings and limits: Matches to VDJdb favored anti-spike CD8 responses and missed private and CD4 specificities.

This clonotype showed up many times. Antigen unknown. This CDR3 region has 14 residues. The germline V gene encodes CDR1 ENHRY and CDR2 SYGVKD. Trimming removed 7 bases at V and 3 bases at J, with 16 bases between. Each single cDNA molecule received a unique molecular identifier. Using its own MiXCR run on the 5' RACE reads, TCRdb lists one record per CDR3 protein. The sample includes tens of thousands of distinct CDR3 sequences, under 6.5% of them seen just once. The clonotype comes from an adult who was a healthcare worker with PCR-confirmed SARS-CoV-2 infection or an uninfected control (not recorded which). Sequencing was carried out using whole blood. The chain joins TRBV10-3 to TRBJ2-7; tentative D call: TRBD1 (5 bases). This CDR3 reads CAITLQEKNYEQYF. As DNA, the CDR3 is TGTGCCATCACCCTACAGGAAAAAAACTACGAGCAGTACTTC.